This entry features one T cell receptor (beta chain) sequence. Its specificity is unknown. While CD8+ and CD4+ T cells were isolated negatively, TEMRA cells were enriched by FACS. The CDR3 has 15 residues. CDR1 is SNHLY and CDR2 is FYNNEI in the germline V gene. Trimming took off 4 bases at V and 3 bases at J, with 13 bases between the two ends. Random hexamers were used to reverse transcribe about 0.5 to 1 ug of RNA. With immunoSEQ multiplex PCR, TCR beta CDR3 was amplified across 54 Vbeta and 13 Jbeta. MiXCR, run by TCRdb on the immunoSEQ multiplex PCR reads, gives a single entry per CDR3 protein. The table records about 120,000 distinct CDR3 sequences, around 94% of them present only once. This entry belongs to a study of CD8 T cells in Susac syndrome. Study-wide results and caveats: Susac CD8+ clonal expansion peaked in TEMRA cells and active patients.

The chain uses TRBV2 and TRBJ1-5; weak D call: TRBD1 (5 bases). Sequencing was performed on CD8+ T cells from PBMCs. This TCR came from a human donor with Susac syndrome. CDR3 bases: TGTGCCAGCAGTGTTCCCAGGGTAGTCAATCAGCCCCAGCATTTT. Translated, it gives CASSVPRVVNQPQHF.